Listed below are T cell receptor beta chains from one sample, sequenced in a study of cytomegalovirus exposure and HLA in healthy donors. TCRdb's copy holds only in-frame clones and misses some; the assay was immunoSEQ multiplex PCR. The table lists about 130,000 clones, roughly nine tenths of them singletons. The source material was PBMCs. The receptor set was obtained from a woman between 18 and 29 years old in good health and CMV-seronegative. CDR3s include the opening cysteine and the closing phenylalanine or tryptophan. D genes are given only for firm matches. Some rows have no size entry. The others give once, few or many, or a class for an expanded clone.

clone_size,j_call,d_call,v_call,cdr3_length,cdr3_aa,cdr3_nt
-,TRBJ2-1,TRBD1,TRBV6-4,16,CASSDSSGGWVNEQFF,TGTGCCAGCAGTGACTCTTCAGGGGGCTGGGTGAATGAGCAGTTCTTC
-,TRBJ2-1,TRBD2,TRBV11-3,14,CASSLGLAGGEQFF,TGTGCCAGCAGCTTAGGGCTAGCGGGAGGTGAGCAGTTCTTC
-,TRBJ1-2,-,TRBV7-6,19,CASSLVSPGRDRPNYGYTF,TGTGCCAGCAGCTTAGTTTCCCCGGGGAGGGATAGACCTAACTATGGCTACACCTTC
-,TRBJ1-1,-,TRBV5-5,17,CASRGDGQRVMNTEAFF,TGTGCCAGCAGGGGGGACGGACAGAGAGTTATGAACACTGAAGCTTTCTTT
once,TRBJ1-1,TRBD1,TRBV29-1,15,CSVEVDRGRETEAFF,TGCAGCGTTGAAGTGGACAGGGGGCGTGAGACTGAAGCTTTCTTT
-,TRBJ2-1,-,TRBV7-8,13,CASSETVYNEQFF,TGTGCCAGCAGCGAGACAGTATACAATGAGCAGTTCTTC
-,TRBJ2-3,-,TRBV18,14,CASSPGGSTDTQYF,TGTGCCAGCTCACCGGGGGGTAGCACAGATACGCAGTATTTT
-,TRBJ1-4,TRBD1,TRBV2,14,CASSGDRGREKLFF,TGTGCCAGCAGTGGGGACAGGGGGCGAGAAAAACTGTTTTTT
few,TRBJ2-1,TRBD1,TRBV6-1,20,CASSEPSRWDRGYSYNEQFF,TGTGCCAGCAGTGAACCTTCAAGGTGGGACAGGGGTTATTCCTACAATGAGCAGTTCTTC
-,TRBJ1-5,-,TRBV27,15,CASSFRMRGNQPQHF,TGTGCCAGCAGTTTCCGAATGCGGGGCAATCAGCCCCAGCATTTT
-,TRBJ1-1,TRBD1,TRBV5-1,15,CASSSGTGGATEAFF,TGCGCCAGCAGCTCCGGGACAGGGGGGGCCACTGAAGCTTTCTTT
-,TRBJ2-7,-,TRBV19,14,CASSITGSSYEQYF,TGTGCCAGTAGTATTACAGGAAGCTCCTACGAGCAGTACTTC
-,TRBJ1-4,-,TRBV5-4,13,CASSSQGNEKLFF,TGTGCCAGCAGCTCGCAGGGTAATGAAAAACTGTTTTTT
-,TRBJ1-4,-,TRBV6-1,15,CASSMRQFISEKLFF,TGTGCCAGCAGTATGCGACAGTTTATTAGTGAAAAACTGTTTTTT
-,TRBJ2-7,-,TRBV19,14,CASSIGGFNYEQYF,TGTGCCAGTAGTATTGGGGGCTTCAACTACGAGCAGTACTTC
-,TRBJ2-7,TRBD1,TRBV5-1,14,CASSVGTASYEQYF,TGCGCCAGCAGCGTGGGGACAGCCTCCTACGAGCAGTACTTC
few,TRBJ2-7,-,TRBV2,10,CASSSYEQYF,TGTGCCAGCAGTTCTTACGAGCAGTACTTC
-,TRBJ2-7,TRBD2,TRBV12-5,15,CASVPRGGSSYEQYF,TGTGCTAGTGTTCCCCGGGGGGGGAGTTCCTACGAGCAGTACTTC
-,TRBJ2-1,TRBD1,TRBV6-5,11,CASRYRGEQFF,TGTGCCAGCAGATACAGGGGGGAGCAGTTCTTC
-,TRBJ2-3,-,TRBV28,13,CASSLRRAQGQYF,TGTGCCAGCAGTTTACGTCGGGCGCAGGGGCAGTATTTT
-,TRBJ2-7,TRBD1,TRBV4-1,16,CASSQVPGQGSYEQYF,TGCGCCAGCAGCCAAGTCCCGGGACAGGGCTCCTACGAGCAGTACTTC
-,TRBJ2-1,TRBD2,TRBV4-1,15,CASSRTSGAYNEQFF,TGCGCCAGCAGTCGGACTAGCGGGGCATACAATGAGCAGTTCTTC
-,TRBJ2-5,TRBD2,TRBV6-1,14,CATRSLAGQETQYF,TGTGCCACCAGGTCACTAGCGGGACAAGAGACCCAGTACTTC
-,TRBJ1-1,-,TRBV30,11,CAWSVGSGAFF,TGTGCCTGGAGTGTAGGCAGCGGAGCTTTCTTT
-,TRBJ2-5,-,TRBV11-2,16,CASSLSGSGIGRAQYF,TGTGCCAGCAGCTTATCGGGTTCGGGAATCGGTCGGGCCCAGTACTTC
once,TRBJ2-1,TRBD2,TRBV5-4,17,CASSIGTSGRTYNEQFF,TGTGCCAGCAGCATCGGGACTAGCGGGAGGACCTACAATGAGCAGTTCTTC
-,TRBJ2-7,TRBD2,TRBV7-9,16,CASSLDRTSGDYEQYF,TGTGCCAGCAGCTTAGATCGGACTAGCGGGGACTACGAGCAGTACTTC
-,TRBJ2-5,-,TRBV10-1,14,CASSDGGTRETQYF,TGCGCCAGCAGTGATGGCGGTACAAGGGAGACCCAGTACTTC